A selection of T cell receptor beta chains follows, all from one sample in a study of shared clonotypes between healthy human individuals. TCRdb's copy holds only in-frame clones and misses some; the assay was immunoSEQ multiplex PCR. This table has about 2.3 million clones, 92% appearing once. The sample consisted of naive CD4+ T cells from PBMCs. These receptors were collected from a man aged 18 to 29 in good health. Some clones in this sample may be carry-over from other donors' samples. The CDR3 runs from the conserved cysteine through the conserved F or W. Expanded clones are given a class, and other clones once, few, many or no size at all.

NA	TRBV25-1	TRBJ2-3	CASSSGGSLLTDTQYF
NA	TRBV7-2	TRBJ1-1	CASSLGQAMNTEAFF
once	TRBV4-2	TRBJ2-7	CASSQASGSYEQYF
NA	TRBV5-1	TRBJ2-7	CASSLAPGISYEQYF
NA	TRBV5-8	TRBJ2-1	CASSLYPFSYNEQFF
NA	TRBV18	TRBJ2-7	CASSPTSSEQYF
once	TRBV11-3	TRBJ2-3	CASSLIADTDTQYF
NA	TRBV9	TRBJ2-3	CASSVTSGTFVDTQYF
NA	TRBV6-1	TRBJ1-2	CASSSRDSANYGYTF
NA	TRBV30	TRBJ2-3	CAWSRLADTQYF
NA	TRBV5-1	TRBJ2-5	CATTSGIGETQYF
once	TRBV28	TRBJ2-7	CASSLYRQSYEQYF
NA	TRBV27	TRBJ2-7	CASSLSVGQFLGYEQYF
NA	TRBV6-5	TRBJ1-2	CASSFDSNYGYTF
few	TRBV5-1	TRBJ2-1	CASSLSLAAYNEQFF
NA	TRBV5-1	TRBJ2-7	CASSGERGEQYF
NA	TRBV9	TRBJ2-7	CASSAGSGTYEQYF
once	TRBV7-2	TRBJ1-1	CASRVSLNTEAFF
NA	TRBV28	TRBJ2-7	CASSSAGAGSSYEQYF
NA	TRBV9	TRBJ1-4	CASRVATNEKLFF
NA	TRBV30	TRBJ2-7	CAWAAAEMTYEQYF
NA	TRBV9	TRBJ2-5	CASSAGTLETQYF
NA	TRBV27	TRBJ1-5	CASSTGGQPQHF
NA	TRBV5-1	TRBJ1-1	CASQRQGARGTEAFF
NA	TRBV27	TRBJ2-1	CASSPLGQGILKEFF
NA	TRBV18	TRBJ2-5	CASSPGDTTETQYF
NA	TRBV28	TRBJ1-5	CASSPRTGGNQPQHF
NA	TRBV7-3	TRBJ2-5	CASSLSDRGLDVTQYF
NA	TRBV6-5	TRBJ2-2	CASSYSEGGAGELFF
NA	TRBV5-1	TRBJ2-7	CASSPSGESSYEQYF
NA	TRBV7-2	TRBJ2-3	CASSSDRGDTQYF
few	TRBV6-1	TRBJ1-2	CASRREEGATF
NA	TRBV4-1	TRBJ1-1	CASSQGRGLFEAFF
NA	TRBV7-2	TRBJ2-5	CASSLGRTTGQETQYF
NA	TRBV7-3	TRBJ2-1	CASSLMGMDEQFF
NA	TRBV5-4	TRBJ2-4	CASSWDGSVSNIQYF
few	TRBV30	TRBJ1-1	CAGQGLGGSEAFF
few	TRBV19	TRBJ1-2	CASSKTPNYGYTF
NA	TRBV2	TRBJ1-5	CASSGDSLVNQPQHF
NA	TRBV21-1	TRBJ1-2	CATTRQGYGYTF
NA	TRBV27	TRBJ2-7	CASRDRLAVNTHEQYF